The clone carrying this T cell receptor (beta chain) was recorded at least ten times. Its antigen is not known. The entry originates in a study of T cell repertoires in cytomegalovirus infection. TCRdb reprocessed the reads with MiXCR, giving one entry per CDR3 protein. The table shows 200,000 to 300,000 distinct CDR3 sequences, with around 9% occurring only once. There are 15 residues in the CDR3. Germline values: CDR1 SGHTA, CDR2 FQGTGA. V trimming: 5 bases; J trimming: 4 bases; junction bases outside the gene matches: 10. Study-level points and caveats: The ex vivo response was dominated by HLA-C-restricted CMV-specific TCR beta clonotypes.

The receptor was derived from a human donor in good health (CMV status not recorded). Some clones in this sample may be carry-over from other donors' samples. The chain combines TRBV7-3 with TRBJ1-1; 7 bases fit TRBD1. Material for sequencing was PBMCs. CDR3 sequence: CASSPHTGVGTEAFF. Written as DNA, the CDR3 is TGTGCCAGCAGCCCACATACAGGGGTGGGCACTGAAGCTTTCTTT.